Below are 11 T cell receptor beta chains sequenced from a single sample in a study of OX40 agonist ivuxolimab in advanced cancers. Method: immunoSEQ multiplex PCR; TCRdb's copy keeps in-frame clones and lacks some. The sample lists 55,000 to 75,000 clones, 85% to 90% occurring once. The specimen was CD4+ or CD8+ T cells sorted from blood, collected in a trial of the OX40 agonist ivuxolimab. These receptors all stem from an adult with an advanced solid tumor such as melanoma, head and neck, liver or kidney cancer.

The J gene is TRBJ2-5, the V gene TRBV4-3; D is uncertain. CDR1 LGHNA and CDR2 YSLEER come from the germline V gene. The CDR3 totals 13 residues. Trimming removed 1 base at V and 4 bases at J, with 7 bases between. Here the CDR3 reads CASSQALRETQYF. Here the CDR3 DNA reads TGCGCCAGCAGCCAAGCGCTAAGAGAGACCCAGTACTTC.

This clone was counted a single time. CDR3 loop: CASRKNTQNTEAFF. CDR3 DNA sequence: TGTGCCAGCAGAAAGAACACACAGAACACTGAAGCTTTCTTT. The rearrangement links TRBV6-1 to TRBJ1-1; D gene ambiguous. The germline CDR1 and CDR2 sequences are MNHNS and SASEGT. The CDR3 runs 14 residues. The ends were cut back, 6 bases at V and 1 base at J, with 12 bases in the middle.

Only one count was recorded for this clone. The chain employs TRBV5-4 and TRBJ1-4, with D unresolved. V was clipped by 3 bases and J by 0 bases, with 12 bases between them. CDR1 SGHNT and CDR2 YYREEE come from the germline V gene (reference sequence). There are 16 residues in the CDR3. The CDR3 reads CASSSLVGTTNEKLFF. The CDR3 DNA is TGTGCCAGCAGCTCGCTTGTGGGGACAACTAATGAAAAACTGTTTTTT. Variable domain in full (rest from reference TRBV5-4 and TRBJ1-4): ETGVTQSPTHLIKTRGQQVTLRCSSQSGHNTVSWYQQALGQGPQFIFQYYREEENGRGNFPPRFSGLQFPNYSSELNVNALELDDSALYLCASSSLVGTTNEKLFFGSGTQLSVL.

The J gene is TRBJ1-1, the V gene TRBV4-1; the D gene is possibly TRBD1 (6 bases). Deletions cut 4 bases from V and 5 bases from J, with 17 bases between. The V gene's germline CDR1 is MGHRA and CDR2 YSYEKL. This CDR3 is 15 amino acids long. The CDR3 protein is CASSRNLGARTEAFF. In DNA form, the CDR3 reads TGCGCCAGCAGCCGTAATTTGGGGGCACGTACTGAAGCTTTCTTT.

The V gene is TRBV19, the J gene TRBJ1-5; 9 bases match TRBD1. V gave up 3 bases and J gave up 6 bases; unmatched junction bases: 6. CDR1 is LNHDA and CDR2 is SQIVND in the germline V gene (reference sequence). This CDR3 is built from 15 residues. The CDR3 nucleotides are TGTGCCAGTAGTATTCTCACAGGGGGCGTTCAGCCCCAGCATTTT. This gives the protein CASSILTGGVQPQHF.

This clone showed up just once. The chain recombines TRBV7-8 with TRBJ1-2; a possible D gene is TRBD1 (6 bases). Germline V gene lookup returns CDR1 SGHVS and CDR2 FQNEAQ. The CDR3 is made up of 14 amino acids. V was shortened by 4 bases and J by 0 bases, with 9 bases between the two germline ends. CDR3 protein: CASSSRQANYGYTF. The CDR3, as DNA: TGTGCCAGCAGCTCCAGACAGGCTAACTATGGCTACACCTTC.

The chain joins TRBV7-2 to TRBJ2-7, with D uncertain. Germline V gene data show CDR1 as SGHTA and CDR2 as FQGNSA. CDR3 size: 13 residues. V lost 0 bases, J lost 2 bases, and 5 bases lay in between. The CDR3 spells CASSLAVTYEQYF. CDR3 DNA: TGTGCCAGCAGCTTAGCGGTTACCTACGAGCAGTACTTC.

The chain uses TRBV7-9 and TRBJ1-2; perhaps TRBD1 as D (5 bases). Between the trimmed V and J ends, which lost 7 bases and 4 bases, there was a span of 16 bases. Germline values: CDR1 SEHNR, CDR2 FQNEAQ (reference sequence). The CDR3 has 14 residues. The CDR3 region is CASTSLGESYGYTF. CDR3 DNA: TGTGCCAGCACCTCGCTAGGGGAATCCTATGGCTACACCTTC.

This clone is labeled as medium-sized. The chain is built from TRBV2 and TRBJ2-5; possibly TRBD2 for D (5 bases). CDR3 size: 12 residues. V was trimmed by 7 bases and J by 4 bases, leaving 10 bases between them. CDR1 and CDR2 (germline): SNHLY, FYNNEI. The CDR3 bases are TGTGCCAGCAAAGCCAGCGGAGAGACCCAGTACTTC. It yields the protein CASKASGETQYF.

V gene TRBV6-5 combines with J gene TRBJ1-1, with TRBD1 matching over 10 bases. In germline, CDR1 is MNHEY, CDR2 SVGAGI. The V gene end was trimmed by 4 bases and the J gene end by 5 bases; junction bases not matched to a gene: 1. This CDR3 is built from 13 residues. The CDR3 nucleotides are TGTGCCAGCAGTTCGGGACAGGGGACTGAAGCTTTCTTT. Translated: CASSSGQGTEAFF.

The rearrangement links TRBV6-6 to TRBJ1-4, with D possibly matching TRBD1 (5 bases). The CDR3 covers 13 residues. Germline CDR1 reads MNHNY; CDR2 reads SVGAGI (reference sequence). Trimming shortened V by 2 bases and J by 7 bases, and 8 bases separated the two germline ends. The CDR3 loop is CASSYRGSEKLFF. CDR3 DNA: TGTGCCAGCAGTTACAGGGGTTCTGAAAAACTGTTTTTT.